The 8 T cell receptor beta chains below come from one sample, sequenced in a study of T cell responses to AZD1222 COVID-19 vaccine. This table comes from immunoSEQ multiplex PCR, and its TCRdb copy is limited to in-frame clones, with some not included. Of 100,000 or so clones listed, around 76% are singletons. The sequenced sample was peripheral blood, obtained on day 0 of AZD1222 vaccination. These receptors all stem from an adult in good health.

This clone occurred once. This chain uses TRBV3-1 (or the pseudogene TRBV3-2) with TRBJ2-7; no clear D. Germline CDR1 is LGHDT and CDR2 is YNNKEL (reference sequence). V lost 4 bases and J lost 3, with 4 bases in between. The CDR3 runs 11 residues. The CDR3 is CASSRNYEQYF. DNA of the CDR3: TGTGCCAGCAGCCGAAACTACGAGCAGTACTTC.

This rearrangement joins TRBV14 to TRBJ1-1; tentatively, D is TRBD1 (5 bases). The CDR3 is 14 residues long. Germline lookup yields CDR1 SGHDN and CDR2 FVKESK. The germline V and J ends were trimmed by 0 bases and 4 bases, with 9 bases remaining between them. Here the CDR3 DNA reads TGTGCCAGCAGCCAAGATCCGGGGACCACTGAAGCTTTCTTT. This encodes CASSQDPGTTEAFF.

This clone has only a few counts. V usage is TRBV30 and J usage is TRBJ1-3, with unresolved D. The CDR3 runs 13 residues. Germline V gene lookup returns CDR1 GTSNPN and CDR2 SVGIG (reference sequence). With 8 bases removed from V and 2 bases from J, the gap between germline ends came to 13 bases. The CDR3 is CAGLPQPGNTIYF. The DNA for the CDR3 is TGTGCCGGATTGCCTCAACCTGGAAACACCATATATTTT.

This sequence joins TRBV9 and TRBJ2-7; possibly TRBD2 for D (7 bases). The germline V gene encodes CDR1 SGDLS and CDR2 YYNGEE. With 4 bases removed from V and 0 bases from J, the gap between germline ends came to 20 bases. The CDR3 contains 17 residues. This CDR3 is CASSLGGGGDYSYEQYF. In DNA form, the CDR3 reads TGTGCCAGCAGCCTGGGGGGCGGTGGGGACTACTCCTACGAGCAGTACTTC.

V is TRBV12-5 and J is TRBJ2-3; 7 bases map to TRBD1. This CDR3 is 16 amino acids long. The ends lost 7 bases at V and 1 base at J; junction bases unmatched: 11. Germline lookup yields CDR1 LGHNT and CDR2 FRNRAP. CDR3 nucleotide sequence: TGTGCTAGTGCCCGGAAACAGGGGACGGGCACAGATACGCAGTATTTT. It encodes CASARKQGTGTDTQYF.

V and J are TRBV7-6 and TRBJ1-3; TRBD1 matches 11 bases. Trimming cost V 5 bases and J 1 base; bases outside gene matches: 7. From germline, CDR1 is SGHVS and CDR2 FNYEAQ. CDR3 size: 17 residues. In nucleotides, the CDR3 is TGTGCCAGCAGCCTAAGGACAGGGGGCGCATCTGGAAACACCATATATTTT. Translated: CASSLRTGGASGNTIYF.

The chain combines TRBV29-1 with TRBJ1-2; 10 bases match TRBD1. V trimming: 7 bases; J trimming: 7 bases; junction bases outside the gene matches: 12. The CDR3 has 14 residues. Per the germline V gene, CDR1 is SQVTM and CDR2 is ANQGSEA. CDR3 DNA: TGCAGCGCCCGAGTTGGGACAGGGGCTGGTGGCTACACCTTC. This gives the protein CSARVGTGAGGYTF.

This chain joins TRBV10-3 and TRBJ1-2; weak D call: TRBD1 (6 bases). This CDR3 contains 16 residues. V gave up 2 bases and J gave up 2 bases, with 15 bases separating them. The germline V gene has CDR1 ENHRY and CDR2 SYGVKD. CDR3 loop: CAISEGDIISNYGYTF. CDR3 nucleotides: TGTGCCATCAGTGAGGGGGACATAATCTCAAACTATGGCTACACCTTC.